This T cell receptor (beta chain) was captured by sequencing in a study of glioma-infiltrating T cells. Using RNA template, CDR3s of TCR alpha and beta were amplified with iRepertoire arm-PCR. TCRdb processed the multiplex PCR reads anew with MiXCR; each CDR3 protein has one entry. The sample holds about 6,000 distinct CDR3 sequences, roughly two fifths seen once. By share, this clonotype counts as medium-sized. Its antigen remains unidentified. J gave up 0 bases and V 6 bases, and 6 bases lay outside the gene matches. Per germline, CDR1 MDHEN and CDR2 SYDVKM. This CDR3 region has 15 residues. Study observations and caveats: Only very few CDR3 sequences appeared in both tissue and blood.

This chain links TRBV28 with TRBJ2-3; 7 bases are shared with TRBD1. The clonotype originates from a human donor with low-grade glioma or glioblastoma, undergoing nonglioma brain surgery, or in good health (not recorded which). Sequences were obtained from glioma tissue, nonneoplastic brain tissue, or PBMCs (not recorded which). As DNA, the CDR3 is TGTGCCAGCAGCGAGCCCAGGGGGAGCACAGATACGCAGTATTTT. Translating gives CASSEPRGSTDTQYF.